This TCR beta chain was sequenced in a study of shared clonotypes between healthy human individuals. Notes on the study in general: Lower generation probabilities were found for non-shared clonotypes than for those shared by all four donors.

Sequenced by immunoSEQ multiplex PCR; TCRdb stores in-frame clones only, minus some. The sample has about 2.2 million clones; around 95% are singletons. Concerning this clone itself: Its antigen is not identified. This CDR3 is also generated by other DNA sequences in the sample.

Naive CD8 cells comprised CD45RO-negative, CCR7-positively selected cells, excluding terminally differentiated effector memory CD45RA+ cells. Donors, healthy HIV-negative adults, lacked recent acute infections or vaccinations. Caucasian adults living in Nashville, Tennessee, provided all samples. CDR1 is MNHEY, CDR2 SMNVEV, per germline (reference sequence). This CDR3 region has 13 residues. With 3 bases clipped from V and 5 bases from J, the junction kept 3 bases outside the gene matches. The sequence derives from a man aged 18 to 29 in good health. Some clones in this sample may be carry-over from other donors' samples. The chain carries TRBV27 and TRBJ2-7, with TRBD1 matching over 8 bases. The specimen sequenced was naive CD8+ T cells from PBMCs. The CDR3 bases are TGTGCCAGCAGTTTGTCAGGGGGCAACGAGCAGTACTTC. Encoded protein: CASSLSGGNEQYF.